Shown below are 21 T cell receptor beta chains from a single sample sequenced in a study of shared clonotypes between healthy human individuals. The assay was immunoSEQ multiplex PCR, and TCRdb's table has in-frame clones only and misses some. The sample includes 1,400,000 or so clones, around 98.5% of them seen just once. Specimen: naive CD4+ T cells sorted from blood. Stated subset: CD45RA+ positively selected. Source of these receptors: a young man in good health.

The chain recombines TRBV27 with TRBJ2-3; maybe TRBD1 (7 bases). The ends were cut back, 4 bases at V and 1 base at J, with 15 bases in the middle. The CDR3 has 16 residues. The V gene's germline CDR1 is MNHEY and CDR2 SMNVEV (reference sequence). The CDR3 DNA follows: TGTGCCAGCAGTTCAGGGGGGAGAGGGGGCACAGATACGCAGTATTTT. Amino acids: CASSSGGRGGTDTQYF.

CDR3 amino acids: CASSLVDGLAGDTDTQYF. CDR3 nucleotides: TGTGCCAGCAGCTTAGTTGACGGACTAGCGGGAGACACAGATACGCAGTATTTT. The chain has TRBV11-2 and TRBJ2-3, with 13 positions matching TRBD2. This CDR3 comprises 18 residues. V was pared by 1 base and J by 2 bases, with 6 bases of the junction left unmatched. The germline V gene encodes CDR1 SGHAT and CDR2 FQNNGV.

The gene calls are TRBV6-5 and TRBJ2-5, with TRBD1 identical over 9 bases. CDR1 is MNHEY, CDR2 SVGAGI, per germline. CDR3 length equals 14 residues. J was trimmed by 5 bases and V by 5 bases; bases with no gene match: 6. The chain's CDR3 is CASSDTGGSETQYF. Here the CDR3 DNA reads TGTGCCAGCAGTGATACAGGGGGCTCGGAGACCCAGTACTTC.

The chain recombines TRBV10-3 with TRBJ2-3, with 12 bases lining up with TRBD1. V trimming: 4 bases; J trimming: 3 bases; junction bases outside the gene matches: 2. Germline loops: CDR1 ENHRY, CDR2 SYGVKD. The CDR3 covers 15 residues. CDR3 sequence (DNA): TGTGCCATCAGTGGGGGACAGGGGGCTACAGATACGCAGTATTTT. Translating gives CAISGGQGATDTQYF.

The chain is built from TRBV11-2 and TRBJ1-1; D gene unclear. Deletions cut 3 bases from V and 6 bases from J, with 11 bases between. The CDR3 is made up of 13 amino acids. From germline, CDR1 is SGHAT and CDR2 FQNNGV. CDR3: CASSLYPVAEAFF. In DNA, the CDR3 is TGTGCCAGCAGCTTGTATCCTGTTGCTGAAGCTTTCTTT.

The chain has TRBV25-1 and TRBJ2-1; 12 bases fit TRBD2. The CDR3 spans 16 residues. Germline V CDR1 and CDR2: MGHDK, SYGVNS. V lost 3 bases to trimming and J lost 2 bases; unmatched junction nucleotides: 2. The CDR3 region is CASSDSSGRAYNEQFF. The DNA for the CDR3 is TGTGCCAGCAGTGACTCTAGCGGGAGGGCCTACAATGAGCAGTTCTTC.

The chain couples TRBV5-1 to TRBJ2-1; D may be TRBD1 (5 bases). Between the trimmed V and J ends, which lost 5 bases and 4 bases, there was a span of 10 bases. Per germline, CDR1 SGHRS and CDR2 YFSETQ. This CDR3 spans 13 amino acids. The CDR3 region is CASRRDSYNEQFF. The CDR3 nucleotides read TGCGCCAGCAGACGTGACAGTTACAATGAGCAGTTCTTC.

The rearrangement uses TRBV7-3 and TRBJ2-1; TRBD1 might be the D (5 bases). Trimming removed 5 bases at V and 0 bases at J, with 17 bases between. The CDR3 sequence is 17 residues long. Germline assignment: CDR1 SGHTA and CDR2 FQGTGA. As DNA, the CDR3 is TGTGCCAGCAGCCCTTGGGGCGGTGGCAGCTCCTACAATGAGCAGTTCTTC. The encoded protein is CASSPWGGGSSYNEQFF.

The V and J genes are TRBV7-2 and TRBJ2-2; 11 nucleotides line up with TRBD2. V was pared by 4 bases and J by 3 bases, with 10 bases of the junction left unmatched. The germline V gene encodes CDR1 SGHTA and CDR2 FQGNSA. The CDR3 sequence is 18 residues long. CDR3: CASSYSTTSGRDTGELFF. Written as DNA, the CDR3 is TGTGCCAGCAGCTACTCGACCACTAGCGGGAGAGACACCGGGGAGCTGTTTTTT.

This chain links TRBV11-3 with TRBJ1-3; the D is unclear. Trimming removed 5 bases at V and 1 base at J, with 9 bases between. CDR1 is SGHNT, CDR2 YENEEA, per germline. The CDR3 runs 14 residues. Written as DNA, the CDR3 is TGTGCCAGCAGCCCGGGAGGTTCTGGAAACACCATATATTTT. Protein: CASSPGGSGNTIYF.

Remarks on this clone: The same CDR3 can be traced to other DNA sequences in this sample. The chain combines TRBV27 with TRBJ2-3; the match to TRBD1 covers 8 bases. CDR1 is MNHEY, CDR2 SMNVEV, per germline (reference sequence). Trimming took 6 bases from V and 1 from J; bases not matched to a gene: 0. This CDR3 has 13 amino acids. The CDR3 sequence is CASRTGGTDTQYF. CDR3 nucleotides: TGTGCCAGCAGGACAGGGGGCACAGATACGCAGTATTTT.

Worth noting for this clone: The sample contains more than one DNA sequence encoding this CDR3. V and J are TRBV18 and TRBJ1-1, with D perhaps matching TRBD1 (6 bases). The CDR3 length is 15 residues. Deletions cut 0 bases from V and 0 bases from J, with 8 bases between. Per germline, CDR1 KGHSH and CDR2 LQKENI. CDR3 DNA sequence: TGTGCCAGCTCACCACCTAGGGGGATGAACACTGAAGCTTTCTTT. Residues: CASSPPRGMNTEAFF.

The chain carries TRBV5-1 and TRBJ1-5, with TRBD1 matching 9 bases. Germline V gene sequence: CDR1 SGHRS, CDR2 YFSETQ. The CDR3 is made up of 14 amino acids. The J segment lost 6 bases and the V segment lost 7 bases, leaving 8 bases of the junction unmatched. CDR3 nucleotide sequence: TGCGCCAGCGCTGCCTCGGGACAGGGTCAGCCCCAGCATTTT. Translation: CASAASGQGQPQHF.

The CDR3 DNA follows: TGTGCCAGCAGCCCTCACCCGGGGCCGAAATATGGCTACACCTTC. Its protein product is CASSPHPGPKYGYTF. The J gene is TRBJ1-2, the V gene TRBV21-1. TRBV21-1 represents a pseudogene. This CDR3 spans 15 amino acids.

The rearrangement uses TRBV2 and TRBJ2-1, with 11 bases matching TRBD2. Germline CDR1 reads SNHLY; CDR2 reads FYNNEI. This CDR3 contains 11 residues. The ends lost 6 bases at V and 15 bases at J; junction bases unmatched: 4. For the CDR3, the DNA is TGTGCCAGCAGGAGGACTAGCGGGTGGTTCTTC. It specifies CASRRTSGWFF.

The genes are TRBV19 and TRBJ2-3; D is undetermined. This CDR3 has 11 amino acids. Between the trimmed V and J ends, which lost 11 bases and 0 bases, there was a span of 6 bases. Germline loops: CDR1 LNHDA, CDR2 SQIVND (reference sequence). This chain's CDR3 is CAAASTDTQYF. CDR3 DNA sequence: TGTGCCGCAGCTAGCACAGATACGCAGTATTTT.

V and J are TRBV7-2 and TRBJ1-4; D call uncertain. Germline V CDR1 and CDR2: SGHTA, FQGNSA. V was clipped by 1 base and J by 12 bases, with 6 bases between them. This CDR3 spans 11 amino acids. CDR3 protein: CASSLGRELFF. In DNA, the CDR3 is TGTGCCAGCAGCTTAGGGCGGGAACTGTTTTTT. The whole variable domain, remainder taken from reference TRBV7-2 and TRBJ1-4, is GAGVSQSPSNKVTEKGKDVELRCDPISGHTALYWYRQSLGQGLEFLIYFQGNSAPDKSGLPSDRFSAERTGGSVSTLTIQRTQQEDSAVYLCASSLGRELFFGSGTQLSVL.

V and J are TRBV29-1 and TRBJ2-3, with TRBD2 matching 7 bases. Germline V gives CDR1 SQVTM, CDR2 ANQGSEA. V gave up 4 bases and J gave up 2 bases; unmatched junction bases: 15. The CDR3 contains 17 residues. CDR3 bases: TGCAGCGTTGGGGGTCCCGGTAGTAGCGGGCCCACAGATACGCAGTATTTT. Protein sequence: CSVGGPGSSGPTDTQYF.

The chain has TRBV15 and TRBJ1-4; D uncertain. The CDR3 contains 13 residues. Per germline, CDR1 LNHNV and CDR2 YYDKDF (reference sequence). V lost 6 bases and J lost 8, with 13 bases in between. CDR3 nucleotide sequence: TGTGCCACCAGGCGGACCCTGGAGGAAAAACTGTTTTTT. Translated: CATRRTLEEKLFF.

The chain combines TRBV5-5 with TRBJ1-5; D is uncertain. V lost 4 bases and J 3 bases, leaving 17 bases between the germline ends. The germline V gene encodes CDR1 SGHKS and CDR2 YYEKEE (reference sequence). This CDR3 is built from 16 residues. The CDR3 coding sequence is TGTGCCAGCAGCCCTGGACCAGTATGGAACAATCAGCCCCAGCATTTT. Translated, it gives CASSPGPVWNNQPQHF.

This clone was seen a single time. The chain has TRBV5-4 and TRBJ2-1; D not certain. This CDR3 comprises 14 residues. The germline CDR1 and CDR2 sequences are SGHNT and YYREEE (reference sequence). Trimming took off 2 bases at V and 5 bases at J, with 11 bases between the two ends. The CDR3 bases are TGTGCCAGCAGCTTACTCCAACGAAACAATGAGCAGTTCTTC. It translates to CASSLLQRNNEQFF.